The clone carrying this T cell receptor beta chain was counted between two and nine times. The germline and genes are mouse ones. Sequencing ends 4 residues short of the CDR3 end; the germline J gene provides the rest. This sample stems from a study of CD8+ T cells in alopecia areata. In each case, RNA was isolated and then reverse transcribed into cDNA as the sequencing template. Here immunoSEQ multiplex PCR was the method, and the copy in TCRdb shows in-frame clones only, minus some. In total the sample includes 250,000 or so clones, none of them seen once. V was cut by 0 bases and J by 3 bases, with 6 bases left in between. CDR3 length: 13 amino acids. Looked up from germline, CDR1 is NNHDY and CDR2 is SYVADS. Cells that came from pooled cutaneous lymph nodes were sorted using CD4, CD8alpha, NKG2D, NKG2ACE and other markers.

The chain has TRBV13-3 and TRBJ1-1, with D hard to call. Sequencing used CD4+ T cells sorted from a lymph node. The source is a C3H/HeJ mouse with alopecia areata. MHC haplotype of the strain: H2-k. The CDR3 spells CASSDVQDTEVFF. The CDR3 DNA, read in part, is TGTGCCAGCAGTGATGTCCAGGACACA.